Below are 18 T cell receptor beta chains sequenced from a single sample in a study of blood T cell repertoires in COVID-19. Method: immunoSEQ multiplex PCR; TCRdb's copy keeps in-frame clones and lacks some. The sample holds about 290,000 clones, roughly 88% seen once. Sequencing input: peripheral blood. These receptors all stem from a woman aged 25 to 39 with active or convalescent COVID-19.

This clone was detected once. The chain recombines TRBV19 with TRBJ1-5; the D is unclear. Looked up from germline, CDR1 is LNHDA and CDR2 is SQIVND (reference sequence). The V end was cut by 7 bases, the J end by 2 bases, with 18 bases between. This CDR3 spans 16 amino acids. CDR3 in DNA: TGTGCCAGTATGGCCGGGTCCCTTGACGGCAATCAGCCCCAGCATTTT. Protein sequence: CASMAGSLDGNQPQHF.

The gene calls are TRBV5-1 and TRBJ1-2; D might be TRBD1 (6 bases). In germline, CDR1 is SGHRS, CDR2 YFSETQ. V dropped 2 bases and J dropped 4 bases, with 12 bases sitting between them. There are 14 residues in the CDR3. The CDR3 region is CASSLPTGSYGYTF. The CDR3 DNA reads as TGCGCCAGCAGCTTACCGACAGGCTCCTATGGCTACACCTTC.

The chain is built from TRBV7-6 and TRBJ2-3; maybe TRBD2 (6 bases). The germline V gene has CDR1 SGHVS and CDR2 FNYEAQ. CDR3 size: 15 residues. Trimming pared 3 bases from V and 2 bases from J, leaving 12 bases between. The CDR3 nucleotides are TGTGCCAGCAGCTTCCGGAGGGTCGACACAGATACGCAGTATTTT. Translated: CASSFRRVDTDTQYF.

This clone was seen a few times. The chain recombines TRBV7-8 with TRBJ2-7, with D possibly being TRBD2 (5 bases). This CDR3 spans 14 amino acids. Germline V lookup: CDR1 SGHVS, CDR2 FQNEAQ. Trimming took 6 bases from V and 4 from J, leaving 16 bases between them. CDR3 region: CASRWPLGAYEQYF. CDR3 bases: TGTGCCAGCAGATGGCCCTTGGGAGCTTACGAGCAGTACTTC.

V and J are TRBV4-3 and TRBJ2-7, with 7 nucleotides matching TRBD1. CDR3 size: 15 residues. The trim removed 7 bases at V and 1 base at J, leaving 10 bases unmatched. Germline V lookup: CDR1 LGHNA, CDR2 YSLEER. CDR3 amino acids: CASTTDRVRSYEQYF. The CDR3 nucleotides read TGCGCCAGCACCACCGACAGGGTACGGTCCTACGAGCAGTACTTC.

V is TRBV27 and J is TRBJ2-4; no definite D call. The CDR3 totals 13 residues. The ends were cut back, 6 bases at V and 0 bases at J, with 6 bases in the middle. The germline V gene encodes CDR1 MNHEY and CDR2 SMNVEV (reference sequence). The CDR3 region is CASRELAKNIQYF. CDR3 nucleotides: TGTGCCAGCAGGGAGCTAGCCAAAAACATTCAGTACTTC.

This chain joins TRBV28 and TRBJ2-6; 8 nucleotides line up with TRBD1. The CDR3 has 19 residues. With V trimmed by 2 bases and J by 4 bases, 13 bases remained unmatched. Germline lookup yields CDR1 MDHEN and CDR2 SYDVKM. DNA of the CDR3: TGTGCCAGCAGTTTACCGACAGGGGCTAGTCAGAAGGGGGCCAACGTCCTGACTTTC. Its translation: CASSLPTGASQKGANVLTF.

The chain joins TRBV23-1 to TRBJ1-1, with 8 bases aligning to TRBD1. TRBV23-1 counts as an open reading frame of uncertain function. CDR3 size: 19 residues. The junction had 12 bases not matched to a gene; V was cut back by 0 bases and J by 0 bases. The CDR3 here is CASSQSVGQGHFMNTEAFF. CDR3 DNA: TGCGCCAGCAGTCAATCAGTCGGACAGGGCCATTTCATGAACACTGAAGCTTTCTTT.

This chain connects TRBV5-1 to TRBJ2-1, with D possibly matching TRBD2 (7 bases). The CDR3 totals 15 residues. Trimming took 5 bases from V and 2 from J, leaving 14 bases between them. The V gene's germline CDR1 is SGHRS and CDR2 YFSETQ. In DNA form, the CDR3 reads TGCGCCAGCAGACCAATAGGGGGGGCCTACAATGAGCAGTTCTTC. It codes for CASRPIGGAYNEQFF.

With respect to this clone: Other DNA sequences from this sample encode an identical CDR3 as well. The chain recombines TRBV5-1 with TRBJ1-2, with 7 bases matching TRBD1. V shed 1 base and J 2 bases; nucleotides not matched to a gene: 2. CDR1 is SGHRS and CDR2 is YFSETQ in the germline V gene. The CDR3 spans 14 residues. CDR3 region: CASSLLTGNYGYTF. The DNA for the CDR3 is TGCGCCAGCAGCTTGCTGACAGGGAACTATGGCTACACCTTC.

This chain uses TRBV7-3 with TRBJ2-2; 7 positions agree with TRBD2. In germline, CDR1 is SGHTA, CDR2 FQGTGA. V was clipped by 8 bases and J by 3 bases; unmatched bases: 6. This CDR3 contains 14 residues. In DNA form, the CDR3 reads TGTGCCAGCTCGCGGGACTACCACACCGGGGAGCTGTTTTTT. Encoded protein: CASSRDYHTGELFF.

This clone was detected a few times. The rearrangement joins TRBV19 to TRBJ1-5; 8 positions match TRBD1. Germline V CDR1 and CDR2: LNHDA, SQIVND (reference sequence). J was trimmed by 2 bases and V by 10 bases; bases with no gene match: 10. This CDR3 contains 15 residues. DNA for the CDR3: TGTGCCACCGCCGCAGGACAGGGTGGCAATCAGCCCCAGCATTTT. This translates into CATAAGQGGNQPQHF. Full variable domain (missing parts from reference TRBV19 and TRBJ1-5): DGGITQSPKYLFRKEGQNVTLSCEQNLNHDAMYWYRQDPGQGLRLIYYSQIVNDFQKGDIAEGYSVSREKKESFPLTVTSAQKNPTAFYLCATAAGQGGNQPQHFGDGTRLSIL.

The chain joins TRBV7-2 to TRBJ1-3; D unresolved. This CDR3 is 16 amino acids long. The germline V and J ends were trimmed by 0 bases and 0 bases, with 9 bases remaining between them. The germline CDR1 and CDR2 sequences are SGHTA and FQGNSA. The CDR3 region is CASSLALASSGNTIYF. The CDR3 region has the DNA TGTGCCAGCAGCTTAGCGCTGGCCAGCTCTGGAAACACCATATATTTT.

This chain links TRBV7-2 with TRBJ2-1; tentative D call: TRBD1 (5 bases). V shed 2 bases and J shed 8 bases, with 10 bases lying between them. CDR3 length: 13 amino acids. In germline, CDR1 is SGHTA, CDR2 FQGNSA. CDR3 nucleotide sequence: TGTGCCAGCAGCTTACAAAAGGGGCATGAGCAGTTCTTC. This codes for CASSLQKGHEQFF. Based on the CDR3 plus reference TRBV7-2 and TRBJ2-1, the full variable domain is GAGVSQSPSNKVTEKGKDVELRCDPISGHTALYWYRQSLGQGLEFLIYFQGNSAPDKSGLPSDRFSAERTGGSVSTLTIQRTQQEDSAVYLCASSLQKGHEQFFGPGTRLTVL.

The chain recombines TRBV7-3 with TRBJ2-1; 10 bases are a match to TRBD2. The CDR3 consists of 13 residues. The germline CDR1 and CDR2 sequences are SGHTA and FQGTGA. V lost 5 bases and J lost 6; bases outside the gene matches: 1. CDR3 DNA sequence: TGTGCCAGCAGCACTAGCGGGGCCAATGAGCAGTTCTTC. It is translated as CASSTSGANEQFF.

The chain carries TRBV30 and TRBJ2-5; 8 bases are a match to TRBD2. With 6 bases clipped from V and 1 base from J, the junction kept 4 bases outside the gene matches. CDR3 length equals 13 residues. Germline CDR1 GTSNPN, CDR2 SVGIG (reference sequence). For the CDR3, the DNA is TGTGCCTGCGGGGGGGGGTTCCAAGAGACCCAGTACTTC. Protein sequence: CACGGGFQETQYF.

The rearrangement uses TRBV29-1 and TRBJ1-5; 9 nucleotides align to TRBD1. The CDR3 totals 19 residues. Germline CDR1 reads SQVTM; CDR2 reads ANQGSEA. V trimming: 1 base; J trimming: 2 bases; junction bases outside the gene matches: 15. This chain's CDR3 is CSVEVADRGGFVGNQPQHF. The CDR3, as DNA: TGCAGCGTTGAAGTGGCGGACAGGGGTGGTTTTGTTGGCAATCAGCCCCAGCATTTT.

J is TRBJ2-1 and V is TRBV10-3; possibly TRBD2 for D (6 bases). The CDR3 covers 14 residues. Germline V gene data show CDR1 as ENHRY and CDR2 as SYGVKD. V shed 7 bases and J shed 5 bases, with 15 bases lying between them. This chain's CDR3 is CAITWELANNEQFF. The CDR3 coding sequence is TGTGCCATCACCTGGGAACTAGCCAACAATGAGCAGTTCTTC.